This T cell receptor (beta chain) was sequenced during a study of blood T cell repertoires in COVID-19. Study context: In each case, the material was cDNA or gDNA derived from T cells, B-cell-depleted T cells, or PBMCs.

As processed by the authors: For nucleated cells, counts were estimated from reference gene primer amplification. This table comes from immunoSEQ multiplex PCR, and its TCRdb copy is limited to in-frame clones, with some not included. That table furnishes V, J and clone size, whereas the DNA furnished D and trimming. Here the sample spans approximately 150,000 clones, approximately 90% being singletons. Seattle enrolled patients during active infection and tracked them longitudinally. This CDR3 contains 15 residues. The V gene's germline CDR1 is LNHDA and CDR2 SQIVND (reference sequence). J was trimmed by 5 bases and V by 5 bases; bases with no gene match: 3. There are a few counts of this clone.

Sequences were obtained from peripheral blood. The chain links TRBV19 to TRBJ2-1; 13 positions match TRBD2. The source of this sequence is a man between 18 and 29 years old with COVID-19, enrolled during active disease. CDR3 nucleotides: TGTGCCAGTAGTTTGGGACTAGCGGGGAACAATGAGCAGTTCTTC. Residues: CASSLGLAGNNEQFF.